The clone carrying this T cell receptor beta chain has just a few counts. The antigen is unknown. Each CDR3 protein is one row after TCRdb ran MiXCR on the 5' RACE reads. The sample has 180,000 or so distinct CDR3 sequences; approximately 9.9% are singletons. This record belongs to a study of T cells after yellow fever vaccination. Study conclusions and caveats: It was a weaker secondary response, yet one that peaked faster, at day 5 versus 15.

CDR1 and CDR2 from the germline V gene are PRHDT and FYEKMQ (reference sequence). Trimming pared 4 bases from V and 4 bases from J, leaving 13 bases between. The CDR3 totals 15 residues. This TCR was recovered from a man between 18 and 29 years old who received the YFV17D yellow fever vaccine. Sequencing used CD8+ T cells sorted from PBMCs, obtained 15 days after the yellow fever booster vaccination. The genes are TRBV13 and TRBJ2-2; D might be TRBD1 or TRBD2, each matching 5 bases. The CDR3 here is CASSWRGAGTGELFF. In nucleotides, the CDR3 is TGTGCCAGCAGCTGGCGAGGGGCGGGCACCGGGGAGCTGTTTTTT.